The T cell receptor beta chain under discussion was sequenced for a study of T cells after yellow fever vaccination. Broader study findings: One caveat is that FACS-sorted repertoires could contain abundant clonotypes contaminating from the bulk population. Reappearance after the booster was observed for most primary-vaccination clones (roughly 97% CD4, over 70% CD8).

The CDR3 extends over 13 amino acids. V was pared by 10 bases and J by 3 bases, with 14 bases between. The germline gives CDR1 MNHEY, CDR2 SVGEGT. Concerning this clonotype itself: Its antigen is not identified.

In making TCR cDNA, 5'RACE template switching added a universal primer site and UMIs to it. In TCRdb, the 5' RACE reads were re-called with MiXCR into one record per CDR3 protein. This table holds 400,000 to 450,000 distinct CDR3 sequences, approximately 18% found once. The gene calls are TRBV6-2 or TRBV6-3 and TRBJ2-3; no firm D call. The starting material was PBMCs, obtained before the yellow fever booster vaccination. This sequence was found in a man between 18 and 29 years old who received the YFV17D yellow fever vaccine. The CDR3: CATQDQRTDTQYF. Here the CDR3 DNA reads TGTGCCACCCAGGACCAGAGGACAGATACGCAGTATTTT.